This T cell receptor beta chain emerged from a study of blood T cells in healthy people across ages. Study-wide background: Using template switching, researchers captured about one barcoded beta molecule for each two T cells.

Sample-barcoded 5' priming and a J-beta primer mix drove a second PCR of roughly 7 to 11 cycles. TCRdb used MiXCR to reprocess the 5' RACE reads, holding one entry per CDR3 protein. The sample carries 550,000 to 750,000 distinct CDR3 sequences, roughly 21% recorded once. Germline V gene sequence: CDR1 ENHRY, CDR2 SYGVKD. The CDR3 has 17 residues. Notes on the study in general: The study found more naive CD4+ cells and higher diversity in long-lived than aged donors. Naive T cell percentage by flow cytometry tracked strongly with beta diversity. As age increased, TCR beta diversity per million T cells fell in a roughly linear fashion.

This clonotype occurred a few times. Its antigen is unidentified. Germline and junction disagree at one end, which may indicate a read error. The sequence was obtained from a man between 65 and 79 years old in good health. The specimen was blood. The chain employs TRBV10-3 and TRBJ2-2; D may be TRBD1 or TRBD2 (6 bases each). DNA for the CDR3: TGTGCCATCATGGGGGACGAGGCAGGGGTTTACACCGGGGGGCTGTTTTTT. Protein product: CAIMGDEAGVYTGGLFF.